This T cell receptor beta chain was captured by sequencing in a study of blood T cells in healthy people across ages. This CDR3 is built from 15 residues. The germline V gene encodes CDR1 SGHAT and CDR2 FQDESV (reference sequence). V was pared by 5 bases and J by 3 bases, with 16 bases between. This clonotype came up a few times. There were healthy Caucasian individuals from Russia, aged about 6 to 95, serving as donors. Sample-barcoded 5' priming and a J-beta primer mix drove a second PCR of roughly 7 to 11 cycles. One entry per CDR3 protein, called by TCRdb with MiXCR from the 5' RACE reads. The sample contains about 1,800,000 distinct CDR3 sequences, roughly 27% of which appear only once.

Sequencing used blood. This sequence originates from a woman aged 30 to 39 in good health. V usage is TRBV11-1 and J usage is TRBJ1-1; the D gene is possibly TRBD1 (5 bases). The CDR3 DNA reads TGTGCCAGCAGCCCCGAGGGGAAAGATGACACTGAAGCTTTCTTT. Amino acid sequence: CASSPEGKDDTEAFF.